This T cell receptor (beta chain) was obtained from a study of shared T cell receptors in the human thymus. Some clones are missing from TCRdb's copy, which holds only in-frame ones; the method was immunoSEQ multiplex PCR. The sample shows roughly 560,000 clones, roughly 74% of them seen only once. J lost 2 bases, V lost 4 bases, and 14 bases had no gene match. Germline V CDR1 and CDR2: LGHNA, YSLEER. This CDR3 spans 17 amino acids. The same data also went into a second study, on human thymus T cells. From that second work: In corrective heart surgery, resections were taken, and these provided the thymus tissue.

The V and J genes are TRBV4-3 and TRBJ2-7; 7 bases are a match to TRBD2. The sequence came from a boy in the first two years of life with a congenital heart defect. Sequencing input: thymocytes. CDR3 bases: TGCGCCAGCAGCCGCCACCTTGGTAGCGGGCCCCCCTACGAGCAGTACTTC. Translation gives CASSRHLGSGPPYEQYF.